A selection of T cell receptor beta chains follows, all from one sample in a study of control samples from healthy donors and cancer patients. Using immunoSEQ multiplex PCR, the repertoire was profiled, and TCRdb retains in-frame clones only, with some absent. The sample shows roughly 58,000 clones, about 89% of them seen only once. Input material: PBMCs. These receptors all come from a woman aged 55 to 70 with lung cancer. Each CDR3 is given with its conserved first and last residue. A D gene is named only where the DNA matches it firmly. Clone size is not always given. Where it is, it says once, few, many or a class for expanded clones.

d_gene | j_gene | v_gene | abundance | CDR3aa | CDR3nt
TRBD1 | TRBJ1-2 | TRBV6-5 | - | CASNGRGHFGYTF | TGTGCCAGCAACGGCAGGGGGCATTTTGGCTACACCTTC
- | TRBJ2-7 | TRBV7-3 | - | CASSPKGGYEQYF | TGTGCCAGCAGCCCTAAGGGGGGCTACGAGCAGTACTTC
TRBD1 | TRBJ1-2 | TRBV5-5 | - | CASVSTGNNYGYTF | TGTGCCAGCGTCTCGACAGGGAATAACTATGGCTACACCTTC
- | TRBJ1-5 | TRBV5-5 | - | CASSLDAGNQPQHF | TGTGCCAGCAGCTTGGATGCCGGAAATCAGCCCCAGCATTTT
- | TRBJ1-2 | TRBV5-6 | - | CASSSLDRSNYGYTF | TGTGCCAGCAGCTCTTTGGACAGATCTAACTATGGCTACACCTTC
- | TRBJ1-2 | TRBV19 | - | CASRLGPLGGYTF | TGTGCCAGTAGACTGGGACCCCTGGGAGGCTACACCTTC
- | TRBJ1-1 | TRBV24-1 | once | CATSDSQGTEAFF | TGTGCCACCAGTGATTCACAGGGTACTGAAGCTTTCTTT
TRBD1 | TRBJ2-7 | TRBV29-1 | - | CSVISGQGLPHEQYF | TGCAGCGTTATTTCGGGACAGGGGCTCCCCCACGAGCAGTACTTC
- | TRBJ1-1 | TRBV7-9 | once | CASSLQEGNTEAFF | TGTGCCAGCAGCTTACAGGAGGGGAACACTGAAGCTTTCTTT
- | TRBJ1-1 | TRBV18 | - | CASSPAYSGEAFF | TGTGCCAGCTCACCAGCATACTCGGGGGAAGCTTTCTTT
- | TRBJ1-2 | TRBV19 | few | CASSIPDGFYGYTF | TGTGCCAGTAGTATACCGGATGGTTTCTATGGCTACACCTTC
TRBD1 | TRBJ1-2 | TRBV19 | - | CASREDRGRGYTF | TGTGCCAGTAGGGAGGACAGGGGTCGCGGCTACACCTTC
TRBD1 | TRBJ1-4 | TRBV27 | once | CASSPSGDRGWEKLFF | TGTGCCAGCAGTCCCTCAGGCGACAGGGGCTGGGAAAAACTGTTTTTT
- | TRBJ2-7 | TRBV12-3/TRBV12-4 | - | CASSFTRGYEQYF | TGTGCCAGCAGTTTCACTAGGGGCTACGAGCAGTACTTC
- | TRBJ1-1 | TRBV3-1/TRBV3-2 | once | CASSQDRPREAFF | TGTGCCAGCAGCCAAGACCGACCGAGAGAAGCTTTCTTT
TRBD1 | TRBJ2-7 | TRBV13 | - | CASSSYRQGNYEQYF | TGTGCCAGCAGCTCCTACCGACAGGGGAACTACGAGCAGTACTTC
- | TRBJ2-7 | TRBV2 | - | CASTQSRSYEQYF | TGTGCCAGCACGCAGAGCCGCTCCTACGAGCAGTACTTC
- | TRBJ1-5 | TRBV15 | few | CATSRDATVYQPQHF | TGTGCCACCAGCAGAGATGCGACAGTCTATCAGCCCCAGCATTTT
- | TRBJ1-1 | TRBV15 | - | CATSREGSAGMNTEAFF | TGTGCCACCAGCAGAGAGGGGTCTGCAGGGATGAACACTGAAGCTTTCTTT
TRBD1 | TRBJ1-3 | TRBV4-1 | - | CASSLYSPGQGFGNTIYF | TGCGCCAGCAGCCTCTATTCCCCGGGACAGGGATTTGGAAACACCATATATTTT
TRBD1 | TRBJ2-7 | TRBV7-2 | - | CASSKSGTGGYEQYF | TGTGCCAGCAGCAAGTCCGGGACAGGGGGCTACGAGCAGTACTTC
- | TRBJ1-4 | TRBV6-6 | - | CASRFLGSPTNEKLFF | TGTGCCAGCCGTTTCCTCGGCTCTCCAACTAATGAAAAACTGTTTTTT
- | TRBJ1-2 | TRBV18 | few | CASSPSHGYTF | TGTGCCAGCTCACCATCCCATGGCTACACCTTC
- | TRBJ2-7 | TRBV3-1/TRBV3-2 | - | CATKQAHEQYF | TGTGCCACTAAGCAGGCCCACGAGCAGTACTTC
- | TRBJ1-1 | TRBV27 | - | CASSRYRATEAFF | TGTGCCAGCAGCCGATACAGGGCCACTGAAGCTTTCTTT
TRBD1 | TRBJ2-3 | TRBV6-6 | - | CASSQRVVQGGTDTQYF | TGTGCCAGCAGTCAAAGGGTCGTACAGGGGGGAACAGATACGCAGTATTTT
- | TRBJ2-2 | TRBV19 | - | CASSMGGYTGELFF | TGTGCCAGTAGTATGGGCGGTTACACCGGGGAGCTGTTTTTT
- | TRBJ2-5 | TRBV30 | - | CAWRGTFEAGETQYF | TGTGCCTGGAGAGGGACCTTCGAAGCCGGGGAGACCCAGTACTTC
- | TRBJ2-7 | TRBV6-6 | few | CASSLSGYEQYF | TGTGCCAGCAGCCTCTCGGGTTACGAGCAGTACTTC
TRBD2 | TRBJ2-1 | TRBV7-2 | - | CASSLKREFNEQFF | TGTGCCAGCAGCTTAAAGCGGGAGTTCAATGAGCAGTTCTTC
TRBD2 | TRBJ2-1 | TRBV12-3/TRBV12-4 | - | CATDAGGGNEQFF | TGTGCCACCGACGCGGGGGGAGGCAATGAGCAGTTCTTC
- | TRBJ2-1 | TRBV9 | - | CASSVEQGRNKQFF | TGTGCCAGCAGCGTAGAACAGGGAAGGAATAAGCAGTTCTTC
- | TRBJ1-5 | TRBV28 | - | CASSAVGARGSNQPQHF | TGTGCCAGCAGTGCCGTCGGGGCCCGGGGGTCTAACCAGCCCCAGCATTTT
- | TRBJ2-3 | TRBV5-1 | - | CASSLGSVTDTQYF | TGCGCCAGCAGCTTGGGGTCAGTCACAGATACGCAGTATTTT
TRBD1 | TRBJ1-5 | TRBV5-1 | - | CASSRDRGRGGNQPQHF | TGCGCCAGCAGTCGGGACAGGGGGCGGGGGGGCAATCAGCCCCAGCATTTT
- | TRBJ2-7 | TRBV27 | - | CASSGGSSYEQYF | TGTGCCAGCAGTGGGGGGAGCTCCTACGAGCAGTACTTC
- | TRBJ1-1 | TRBV30 | - | CAWSSGGTAFF | TGTGCCTGGAGTTCAGGCGGGACAGCTTTCTTT
- | TRBJ2-1 | TRBV10-3 | - | CAISESGSSYNEQFF | TGTGCCATCAGTGAGTCAGGGTCCTCCTACAATGAGCAGTTCTTC
- | TRBJ2-5 | TRBV2 | - | CASSEETQYF | TGTGCCAGCAGCGAAGAGACCCAGTACTTC
TRBD1 | TRBJ2-2 | TRBV5-1 | - | CASSLRGQGDAGELFF | TGCGCCAGCAGCTTGAGGGGGCAGGGAGACGCCGGGGAGCTGTTTTTT
- | TRBJ1-1 | TRBV27 | - | CASSLSAFVSGQREAFF | TGTGCCAGCAGTTTATCGGCCTTTGTATCCGGACAGCGTGAAGCTTTCTTT
- | TRBJ1-3 | TRBV30 | - | CAWRRGQRSGNTIYF | TGTGCCTGGAGGCGAGGACAGCGCTCTGGAAACACCATATATTTT
TRBD1 | TRBJ1-5 | TRBV27 | few | CASSPGTGGGQPQHF | TGTGCCAGCAGTCCGGGGACAGGAGGAGGCCAGCCCCAGCATTTT
TRBD2 | TRBJ2-7 | TRBV3-1/TRBV3-2 | once | CASSVTSGGNYEQYF | TGTGCCAGCAGCGTTACTAGCGGGGGGAATTACGAGCAGTACTTC
- | TRBJ1-1 | TRBV18 | - | CASSPKAAPELEAFF | TGTGCCAGCTCACCAAAGGCGGCACCCGAACTTGAAGCTTTCTTT
TRBD2 | TRBJ2-1 | TRBV11-1 | - | CASSLGTSGRGNEQFF | TGTGCCAGCAGCTTGGGGACTAGCGGGAGAGGCAATGAGCAGTTCTTC
- | TRBJ1-2 | TRBV6-6 | - | CASSYSTRVIYGYTF | TGTGCCAGCAGTTACTCGACCAGAGTAATCTATGGCTACACCTTC
- | TRBJ1-2 | TRBV5-8 | - | CASSYGLANYGYTF | TGTGCCAGCAGCTACGGGTTAGCTAACTATGGCTACACCTTC